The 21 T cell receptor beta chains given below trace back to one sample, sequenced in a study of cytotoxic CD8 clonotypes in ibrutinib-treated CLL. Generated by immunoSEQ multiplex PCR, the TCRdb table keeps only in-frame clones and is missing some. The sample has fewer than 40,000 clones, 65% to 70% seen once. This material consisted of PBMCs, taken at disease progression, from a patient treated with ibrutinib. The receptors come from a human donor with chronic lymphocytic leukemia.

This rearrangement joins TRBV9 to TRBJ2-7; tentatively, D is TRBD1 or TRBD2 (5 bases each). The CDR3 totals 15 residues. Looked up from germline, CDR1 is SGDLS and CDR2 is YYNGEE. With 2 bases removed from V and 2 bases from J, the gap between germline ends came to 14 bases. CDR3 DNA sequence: TGTGCCAGCAGCGTCGGGATTACGGGGCCCTACGAGCAGTACTTC. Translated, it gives CASSVGITGPYEQYF.

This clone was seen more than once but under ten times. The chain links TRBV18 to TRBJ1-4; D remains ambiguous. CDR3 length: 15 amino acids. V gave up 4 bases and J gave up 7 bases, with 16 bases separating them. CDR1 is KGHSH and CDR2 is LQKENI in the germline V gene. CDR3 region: CASSLQSPSGEKLFF. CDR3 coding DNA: TGTGCCAGCTCACTACAGTCCCCGAGTGGTGAAAAACTGTTTTTT.

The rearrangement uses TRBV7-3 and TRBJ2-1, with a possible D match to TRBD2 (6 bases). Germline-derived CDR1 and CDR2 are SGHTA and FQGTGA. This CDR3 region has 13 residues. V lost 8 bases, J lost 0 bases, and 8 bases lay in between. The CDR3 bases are TGTGCCAGCGGGGGAGGCTCCTACAATGAGCAGTTCTTC. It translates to CASGGGSYNEQFF. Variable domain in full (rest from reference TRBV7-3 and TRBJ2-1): GAGVSQTPSNKVTEKGKYVELRCDPISGHTALYWYRQSLGQGPEFLIYFQGTGAADDSGLPNDRFFAVRPEGSVSTLKIQRTERGDSAVYLCASGGGSYNEQFFGPGTRLTVL.

CDR3 sequence reads: CAIAGQGYAPLHF. In DNA form, the CDR3 reads TGTGCCATCGCGGGACAGGGTTATGCACCCCTCCACTTT. V is TRBV10-3 and J is TRBJ1-6; TRBD1 matches 9 bases. Trimming cost V 8 bases and J 11 bases; bases outside gene matches: 7. From germline, CDR1 is ENHRY and CDR2 SYGVKD. The CDR3 has 13 amino acids.

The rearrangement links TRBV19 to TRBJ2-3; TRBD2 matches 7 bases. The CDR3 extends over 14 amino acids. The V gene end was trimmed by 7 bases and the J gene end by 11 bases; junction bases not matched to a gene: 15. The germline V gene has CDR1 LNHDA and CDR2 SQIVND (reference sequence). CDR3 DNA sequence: TGTGCCAGTATAGCGGGTGTCGGGGGAATGAAGCAGTATTTT. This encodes CASIAGVGGMKQYF.

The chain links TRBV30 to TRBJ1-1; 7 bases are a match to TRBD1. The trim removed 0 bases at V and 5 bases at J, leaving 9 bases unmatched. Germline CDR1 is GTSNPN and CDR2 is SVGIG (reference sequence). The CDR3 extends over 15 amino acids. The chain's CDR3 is CAWSVGGAERTEAFF. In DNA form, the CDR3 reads TGTGCCTGGAGTGTAGGGGGCGCGGAAAGGACTGAAGCTTTCTTT.

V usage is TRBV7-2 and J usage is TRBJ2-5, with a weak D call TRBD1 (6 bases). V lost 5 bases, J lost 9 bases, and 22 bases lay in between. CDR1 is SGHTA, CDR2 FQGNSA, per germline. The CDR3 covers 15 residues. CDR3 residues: CASSPRGSEAKAQYF. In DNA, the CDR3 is TGTGCCAGCAGCCCTAGGGGGAGCGAGGCGAAGGCCCAGTACTTC.

CDR3 nucleotides: TGCGCCAGCAGCCAAGCCATCATTAGAACCGGGACTAGGGGAAATGAGCAGTTCTTC. It encodes CASSQAIIRTGTRGNEQFF. The gene calls are TRBV4-1 and TRBJ2-1; the match to TRBD2 covers 8 bases. CDR1 is MGHRA, CDR2 YSYEKL, per germline. The CDR3 covers 19 residues. The junction had 18 bases not matched to a gene; V was cut back by 1 base and J by 7 bases.

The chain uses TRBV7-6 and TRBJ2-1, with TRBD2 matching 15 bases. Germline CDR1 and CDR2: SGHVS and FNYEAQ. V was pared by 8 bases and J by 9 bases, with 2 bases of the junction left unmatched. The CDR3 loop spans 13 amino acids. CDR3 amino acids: CASEGLAGGEQFF. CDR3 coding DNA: TGTGCCAGCGAGGGACTAGCGGGAGGTGAGCAGTTCTTC.

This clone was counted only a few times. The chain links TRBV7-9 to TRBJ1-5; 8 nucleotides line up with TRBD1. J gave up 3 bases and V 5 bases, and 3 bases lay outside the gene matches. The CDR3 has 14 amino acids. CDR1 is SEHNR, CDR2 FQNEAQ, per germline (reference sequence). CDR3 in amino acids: CASSRTGYNQPQHF. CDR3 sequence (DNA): TGTGCCAGCAGCCGGACAGGGTACAATCAGCCCCAGCATTTT.

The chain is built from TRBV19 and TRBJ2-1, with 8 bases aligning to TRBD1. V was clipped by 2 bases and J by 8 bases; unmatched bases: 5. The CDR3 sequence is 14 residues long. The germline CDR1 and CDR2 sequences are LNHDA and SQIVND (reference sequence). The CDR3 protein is CASSISDRGHEQFF. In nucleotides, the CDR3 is TGTGCCAGTAGTATAAGCGACAGGGGCCATGAGCAGTTCTTC.

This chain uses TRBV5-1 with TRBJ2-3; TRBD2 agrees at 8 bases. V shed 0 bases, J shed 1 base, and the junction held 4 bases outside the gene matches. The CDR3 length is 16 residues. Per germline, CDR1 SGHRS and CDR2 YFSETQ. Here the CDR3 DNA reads TGCGCCAGCAGCTTGGGCACTAGCGGTGGCACAGATACGCAGTATTTT. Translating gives CASSLGTSGGTDTQYF.

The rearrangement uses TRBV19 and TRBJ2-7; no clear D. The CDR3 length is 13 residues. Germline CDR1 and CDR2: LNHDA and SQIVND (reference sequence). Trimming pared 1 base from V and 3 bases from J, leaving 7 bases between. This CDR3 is CASSIGPYYEQYF. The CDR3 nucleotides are TGTGCCAGTAGTATAGGCCCTTACTACGAGCAGTACTTC.

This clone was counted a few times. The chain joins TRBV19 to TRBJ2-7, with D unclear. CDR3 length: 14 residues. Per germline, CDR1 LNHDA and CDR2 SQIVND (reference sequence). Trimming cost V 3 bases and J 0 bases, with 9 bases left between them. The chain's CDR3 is CASSIASDSYEQYF. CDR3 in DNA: TGTGCCAGTAGTATCGCAAGCGACTCCTACGAGCAGTACTTC.

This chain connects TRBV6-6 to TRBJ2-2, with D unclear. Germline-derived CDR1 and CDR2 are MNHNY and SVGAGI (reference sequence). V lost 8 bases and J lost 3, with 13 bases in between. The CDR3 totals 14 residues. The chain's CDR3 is CASAFIPHTGELFF. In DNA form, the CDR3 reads TGTGCCAGCGCATTCATCCCCCACACCGGGGAGCTGTTTTTT.

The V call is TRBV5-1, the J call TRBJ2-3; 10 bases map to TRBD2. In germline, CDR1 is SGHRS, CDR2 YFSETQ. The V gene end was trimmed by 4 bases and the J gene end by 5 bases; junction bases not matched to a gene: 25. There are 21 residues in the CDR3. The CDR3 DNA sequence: TGCGCCAGCAGCGCCAACTTCCGACAGGGTAGGCTAGCGGGAGTGTTAGATACGCAGTATTTT. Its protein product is CASSANFRQGRLAGVLDTQYF.

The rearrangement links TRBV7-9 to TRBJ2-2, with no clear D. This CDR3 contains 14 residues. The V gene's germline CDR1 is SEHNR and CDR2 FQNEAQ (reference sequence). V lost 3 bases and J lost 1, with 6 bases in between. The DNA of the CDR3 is TGTGCCAGCAGCTTTCAATGGAACACCGGGGAGCTGTTTTTT. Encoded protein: CASSFQWNTGELFF.

The CDR3 DNA is TGTGCCAGCAGCGTAGAGGTCAGGGGAGGGACTGAAGCTTTCTTT. Protein product: CASSVEVRGGTEAFF. This rearrangement joins TRBV9 to TRBJ1-1; possible D gene TRBD1, 6 bases. Germline CDR1 is SGDLS and CDR2 is YYNGEE. Trimming shortened V by 0 bases and J by 5 bases, and 14 bases separated the two germline ends. The length of the CDR3 is 15 residues.

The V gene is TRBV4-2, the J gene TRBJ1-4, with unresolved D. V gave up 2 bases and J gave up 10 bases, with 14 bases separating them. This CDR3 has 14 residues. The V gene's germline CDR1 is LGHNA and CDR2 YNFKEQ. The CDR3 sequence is CASSQTTEARKLFF. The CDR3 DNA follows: TGTGCCAGCAGCCAAACCACAGAAGCAAGAAAACTGTTTTTT.

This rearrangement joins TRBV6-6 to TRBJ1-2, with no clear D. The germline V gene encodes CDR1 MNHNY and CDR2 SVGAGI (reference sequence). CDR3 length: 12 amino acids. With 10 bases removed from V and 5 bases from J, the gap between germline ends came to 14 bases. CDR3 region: CATVQIRYGYTF. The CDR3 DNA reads TGTGCCACCGTACAAATTAGATATGGCTACACCTTC.

CDR3 protein: CASSLLQGAGELFF. CDR3 sequence (DNA): TGCGCCAGCAGCTTGCTTCAGGGGGCCGGGGAGCTGTTTTTT. This sequence joins TRBV5-1 and TRBJ2-2, with TRBD1 matching 7 bases. V lost 1 base and J lost 6; bases outside the gene matches: 3. The germline V gene encodes CDR1 SGHRS and CDR2 YFSETQ. The CDR3 extends over 14 amino acids.